One T cell receptor beta chain is described in this entry. The entry originates in a study of blood T cell repertoires in COVID-19. Study background: The study drew acute and convalescent COVID-19 samples from the United States, Italy and Spain. PBMCs, B-cell-depleted T cells, or T cells provided the cDNA or gDNA that made up the material.

Profiled with immunoSEQ multiplex PCR; TCRdb holds only in-frame clones, not every one. Of 65,000 or so clones listed, 75% to 80% were seen once; the top ten hold roughly 27%. This CDR3 region has 15 residues. Looked up from germline, CDR1 is SGHRS and CDR2 is YFSETQ. J gave up 2 bases and V 3 bases, and 5 bases lay outside the gene matches. The TCR was taken from a human donor in a cohort sampled during active COVID-19. Material for sequencing was peripheral blood. The chain joins TRBV5-1 to TRBJ1-2; 9 bases agree with TRBD1. Here the CDR3 DNA reads TGCGCCAGCAGCTGGGCCGGGACAGGGAACTATGGCTACACCTTC. Its translation: CASSWAGTGNYGYTF.